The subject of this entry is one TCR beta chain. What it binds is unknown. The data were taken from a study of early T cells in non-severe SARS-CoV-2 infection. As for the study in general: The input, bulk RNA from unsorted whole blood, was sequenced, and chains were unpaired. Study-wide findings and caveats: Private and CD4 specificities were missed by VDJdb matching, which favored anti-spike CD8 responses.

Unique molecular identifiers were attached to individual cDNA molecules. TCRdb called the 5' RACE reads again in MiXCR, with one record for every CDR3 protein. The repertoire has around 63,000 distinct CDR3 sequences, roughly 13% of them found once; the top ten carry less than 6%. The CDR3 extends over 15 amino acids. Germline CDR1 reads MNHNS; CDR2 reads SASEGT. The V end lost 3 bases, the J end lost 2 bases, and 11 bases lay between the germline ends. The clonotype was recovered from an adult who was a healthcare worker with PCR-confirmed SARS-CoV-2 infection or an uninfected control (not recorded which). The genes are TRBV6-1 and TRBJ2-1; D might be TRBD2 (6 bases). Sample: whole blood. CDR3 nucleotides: TGTGCCAGCAGTGAGGGGCGGGGAACCTACAATGAGCAGTTCTTC. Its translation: CASSEGRGTYNEQFF.